The 26 T cell receptor beta chains reported below all come from one sample, sequenced in a study of OX40 agonist ivuxolimab in advanced cancers. Assay used: immunoSEQ multiplex PCR; TCRdb lists only in-frame clones, some missing. The data contain 75,000 to 100,000 clones, approximately 90% of them singletons. Sequencing was performed on CD4+ or CD8+ T cells sorted from blood, taken in a trial of the OX40 agonist ivuxolimab. Receptor source: an adult with an advanced solid tumor such as melanoma, head and neck, liver or kidney cancer.

The CDR3 sequence: CASTQNPATNEKLFF. The DNA for the CDR3 is TGTGCCAGCACCCAGAACCCTGCAACTAATGAAAAACTGTTTTTT. The J gene is TRBJ1-4, the V gene TRBV7-2, with unresolved D. The CDR3 is 15 residues long. The germline V gene has CDR1 SGHTA and CDR2 FQGNSA. The V end lost 7 bases, the J end lost 0 bases, and 12 bases lay between the germline ends. Variable domain in full (rest from reference TRBV7-2 and TRBJ1-4): GAGVSQSPSNKVTEKGKDVELRCDPISGHTALYWYRQSLGQGLEFLIYFQGNSAPDKSGLPSDRFSAERTGGSVSTLTIQRTQQEDSAVYLCASTQNPATNEKLFFGSGTQLSVL.

This clone showed up just a few times. V gene TRBV7-3 combines with J gene TRBJ1-1; D ambiguous. The CDR3 has 13 residues. V was cut by 1 base and J by 1 base, with 4 bases left in between. The germline V gene encodes CDR1 SGHTA and CDR2 FQGTGA. This CDR3 reads CASSLSWNTEAFF. As DNA, the CDR3 is TGTGCCAGCAGCTTAAGCTGGAACACTGAAGCTTTCTTT.

This chain connects TRBV27 to TRBJ1-1; maybe TRBD1 (6 bases). From germline, CDR1 is MNHEY and CDR2 SMNVEV (reference sequence). The CDR3 contains 16 residues. Trimming stripped 5 bases from V and 3 bases from J, with 19 bases between. In nucleotides, the CDR3 is TGTGCCAGCAGTCCGTGGGACATCCGCGGGCACACTGAAGCTTTCTTT. Protein: CASSPWDIRGHTEAFF.

This chain joins TRBV11-3 and TRBJ2-1, with D hard to call. The germline CDR1 and CDR2 sequences are SGHNT and YENEEA. Trimming took off 5 bases at V and 6 bases at J, with 2 bases between the two ends. This CDR3 spans 10 amino acids. CDR3 sequence: CASSTNEQFF. CDR3 nucleotides: TGTGCCAGCAGCACCAATGAGCAGTTCTTC.

V is TRBV10-3 and J is TRBJ1-1; the D is unclear. Looked up from germline, CDR1 is ENHRY and CDR2 is SYGVKD. The CDR3 runs to 13 residues. With 4 bases removed from V and 3 bases from J, the gap between germline ends came to 9 bases. The CDR3 sequence: CAISGSWDTEAFF. CDR3 DNA sequence: TGTGCCATCAGTGGCTCATGGGACACTGAAGCTTTCTTT.

A word on this clone: The sample holds other DNA sequences that translate to the same CDR3. The chain uses TRBV5-1 and TRBJ2-3; perhaps TRBD1 as D (6 bases). CDR1 and CDR2 from the germline V gene are SGHRS and YFSETQ. The CDR3 has 14 residues. V lost 0 bases to trimming and J lost 3 bases, with 8 bases between them. CDR3 coding DNA: TGCGCCAGCAGCTTGGCTACAGGGACAGATACGCAGTATTTT. It is translated as CASSLATGTDTQYF.

The chain links TRBV29-1 to TRBJ2-7; 10 bases are shared with TRBD2. Germline lookup yields CDR1 SQVTM and CDR2 ANQGSEA. CDR3 length equals 12 residues. Germline trimming cut 8 bases from V and 3 bases from J; bases unmatched to any gene: 4. For the CDR3, the DNA is TGCAGCTTGCGGACTAGCGGCTACGAGCAGTACTTC. It specifies CSLRTSGYEQYF.

V and J are TRBV7-3 and TRBJ1-2; perhaps TRBD1 as D (6 bases). Trimming removed 5 bases from V and 9 bases from J, with 19 bases in between. This CDR3 is 14 amino acids long. CDR1 is SGHTA, CDR2 FQGTGA, per germline. The CDR3, as DNA: TGTGCCAGCAGCCCCGGACAGCTCGACCCGAGCTACACCTTC. Its translation: CASSPGQLDPSYTF.

The V call is TRBV30, the J call TRBJ2-7, with D possibly being TRBD2 (6 bases). Germline loops: CDR1 GTSNPN, CDR2 SVGIG (reference sequence). The CDR3 has 14 amino acids. Trimming removed 2 bases from V and 0 bases from J, with 11 bases in between. CDR3 coding DNA: TGTGCCTGGAGTAGGGGCGGGACCTCCTACGAGCAGTACTTC. This sequence encodes CAWSRGGTSYEQYF.

The genes are TRBV2 and TRBJ2-7; TRBD2 agrees at 7 bases. Germline-derived CDR1 and CDR2 are SNHLY and FYNNEI. V lost 6 bases, J lost 6 bases, and 8 bases stayed unmatched. The CDR3 consists of 13 residues. The CDR3 bases are TGTGCCAGCAGCCGTAGCGGGTGGGCCGAGCAGTACTTC. This gives the protein CASSRSGWAEQYF.

The CDR3 DNA reads TGTGCCAGTAGAGTTAGGGATAGTGGGTCCGATACGCAGTATTTT. It translates to CASRVRDSGSDTQYF. The genes are TRBV19 and TRBJ2-3; no clear D. CDR3 length: 15 residues. CDR1 and CDR2 (germline): LNHDA, SQIVND (reference sequence). The germline V and J ends were trimmed by 6 bases and 6 bases, with 19 bases remaining between them.

This chain links TRBV6-1 with TRBJ2-5, with D unclear. CDR3 length: 12 amino acids. Germline V gives CDR1 MNHNS, CDR2 SASEGT. The germline V and J ends were trimmed by 4 bases and 5 bases, with 8 bases remaining between them. DNA for the CDR3: TGTGCCAGCAGTGTGAGTGAGGAGACCCAGTACTTC. Protein product: CASSVSEETQYF.

The V gene is TRBV6-1, the J gene TRBJ2-7; D not resolved. V lost 2 bases and J lost 3, with 14 bases in between. The CDR3 consists of 15 residues. Looked up from germline, CDR1 is MNHNS and CDR2 is SASEGT. The CDR3: CASSENSLLGYEQYF. The CDR3 nucleotides are TGTGCCAGCAGTGAAAACAGCCTACTCGGCTACGAGCAGTACTTC.

The chain couples TRBV28 to TRBJ2-2; D is possibly TRBD2 (5 bases). The CDR3 length is 15 residues. Germline lookup yields CDR1 MDHEN and CDR2 SYDVKM. V dropped 3 bases and J dropped 2 bases, with 10 bases sitting between them. The CDR3 nucleotides are TGTGCCAGCAGTTTTTTGGGAGTAAACACCGGGGAGCTGTTTTTT. This codes for CASSFLGVNTGELFF.

The rearrangement links TRBV5-1 to TRBJ2-1; 8 nucleotides align to TRBD2. Germline V gene data show CDR1 as SGHRS and CDR2 as YFSETQ. V lost 6 bases, J lost 4 bases, and 6 bases stayed unmatched. The length of the CDR3 is 14 residues. The CDR3 sequence: CASIRGGFYNEQFF. The CDR3 bases are TGCGCCAGCATTCGGGGGGGCTTTTACAATGAGCAGTTCTTC.

This clone turned up a few times. CDR3 loop: CASSTNRRHGGREGGELFF. The CDR3 bases are TGTGCCAGTAGTACTAACCGACGCCATGGGGGACGTGAGGGCGGGGAGCTGTTTTTT. This chain links TRBV19 with TRBJ2-2; D tentatively fits TRBD1 or TRBD2 (5 bases each). In germline, CDR1 is LNHDA, CDR2 SQIVND (reference sequence). The CDR3 totals 19 residues. Trimming left V 4 bases short and J 7 bases short, with 28 bases between.

CDR3 region: CASSRGRPVSSYNSPLHF. CDR3 DNA sequence: TGTGCCAGCAGCCGGGGACGGCCCGTCAGCTCCTATAATTCACCCCTCCACTTT. This rearrangement joins TRBV7-8 to TRBJ1-6; D may be TRBD1 (5 bases). CDR1 and CDR2 (germline): SGHVS, FQNEAQ. CDR3 length equals 18 residues. V was clipped by 5 bases and J by 0 bases, with 17 bases between them.

Worth noting for this clone: The same CDR3 also results from other DNA sequences found in this sample. The chain employs TRBV11-1 and TRBJ2-7; 11 nucleotides line up with TRBD1. The CDR3 totals 15 residues. In germline, CDR1 is SGHAT, CDR2 FQDESV (reference sequence). V shed 5 bases, J shed 3 bases, and the junction held 6 bases outside the gene matches. The CDR3 sequence: CASSALGTGGYEQYF. As DNA, the CDR3 is TGTGCCAGCAGCGCCCTGGGGACAGGGGGCTACGAGCAGTACTTC.

In the case of this clone: Its ends do not fully match the called genes, so a read error is possible. This chain connects TRBV7-2 to TRBJ2-1, with TRBD2 identical over 8 bases. The CDR3 is 15 residues long. Germline V gene sequence: CDR1 SGHTA, CDR2 FQGNSA. The CDR3 spells CASGLSGSSYNEQFF. The CDR3 DNA is TGTGCCAGCGGCTTAAGCGGGAGCTCCTACAATGAGCAGTTCTTC.

This clone was detected once. The chain carries TRBV4-3 and TRBJ2-3; 13 bases map to TRBD2. Germline V gene data show CDR1 as LGHNA and CDR2 as YSLEER. The CDR3 extends over 17 amino acids. V was pared by 1 base and J by 4 bases, with 5 bases of the junction left unmatched. This CDR3 is CASSQAWTSGSADTQYF. The CDR3 DNA reads TGCGCCAGCAGCCAAGCATGGACTAGCGGGAGTGCAGATACGCAGTATTTT.

The chain has TRBV11-2 and TRBJ2-2, with D perhaps TRBD1 (6 bases). Germline lookup yields CDR1 SGHAT and CDR2 FQNNGV. CDR3 size: 14 residues. V was pared by 5 bases and J by 6 bases, with 13 bases between. CDR3 DNA: TGTGCCAGCAGCCCTCTGGACAGCCCCGGGGAGCTGTTTTTT. Amino acids: CASSPLDSPGELFF. Supplemented by reference TRBV11-2 and TRBJ2-2, the full variable domain reads EAGVAQSPRYKIIEKRQSVAFWCNPISGHATLYWYQQILGQGPKLLIQFQNNGVVDDSQLPKDRFSAERLKGVDSTLKIQPAKLEDSAVYLCASSPLDSPGELFFGEGSRLTVL.

The chain has TRBV5-1 and TRBJ2-5; 8 bases agree with TRBD2. The CDR3 contains 14 residues. Trimming cost V 3 bases and J 1 base; bases outside gene matches: 2. Germline V gene lookup returns CDR1 SGHRS and CDR2 YFSETQ. CDR3 sequence (DNA): TGCGCCAGCAGCTACGGACTAGCCCAAGAGACCCAGTACTTC. This translates into CASSYGLAQETQYF.

CDR3 in DNA: TGTGCCAGCAGCACCGGGACCCACGATACGCAGTATTTT. Encoded protein: CASSTGTHDTQYF. This rearrangement joins TRBV7-3 to TRBJ2-3, with D perhaps matching TRBD1 or TRBD2 (5 bases each). Germline V gives CDR1 SGHTA, CDR2 FQGTGA. The CDR3 consists of 13 residues. Between the trimmed V and J ends, which lost 5 bases and 6 bases, there was a span of 12 bases.

The J gene is TRBJ1-1, the V gene TRBV27, with D possibly matching TRBD1 (6 bases). This CDR3 has 14 amino acids. Germline CDR1 reads MNHEY; CDR2 reads SMNVEV (reference sequence). Trimming shortened V by 6 bases and J by 3 bases, and 14 bases separated the two germline ends. CDR3: CASRAGEGDTEAFF. The CDR3 DNA reads as TGTGCCAGCAGGGCTGGCGAGGGGGACACTGAAGCTTTCTTT.

The genes are TRBV7-3 and TRBJ2-3; 9 positions agree with TRBD1. Per germline, CDR1 SGHTA and CDR2 FQGTGA. V dropped 8 bases and J dropped 2; count of bases not matched to a gene: 2. The CDR3 has 13 amino acids. The CDR3 spells CASRDRVTDTQYF. The CDR3 DNA reads as TGTGCCAGCCGGGACAGGGTCACAGATACGCAGTATTTT.

This CDR3 reads CASSEGGFGGSNTGELFF. CDR3 sequence (DNA): TGTGCCAGCAGTGAAGGGGGGTTCGGGGGTTCTAACACCGGGGAGCTGTTTTTT. The rearrangement links TRBV6-1 to TRBJ2-2; tentatively, D is TRBD2 (6 bases). Germline V lookup: CDR1 MNHNS, CDR2 SASEGT. The CDR3 covers 18 residues. Trimming pared 1 base from V and 2 bases from J, leaving 17 bases between.